This T cell receptor (beta chain) was sequenced in a study of cytomegalovirus exposure and HLA in healthy donors. Study-wide background: Most genotyped donors, over 70% of about 400, had Caucasian-associated genetic ancestry.

As regards this clone: The antigen is unknown.

60 Vbeta and 13 Jbeta primers were used in PCR. Sequenced by immunoSEQ multiplex PCR; TCRdb stores in-frame clones only, minus some. Counted here are just over 150,000 clones, around 82% occurring once; the ten biggest clones make up about 7.1%. General study points: A later look showed TCR association rates differing by HLA locus, highest for DRB1 and lowest for HLA-C.

The length of the CDR3 is 16 residues. Trimming cost V 2 bases and J 3 bases, with 17 bases left between them. Germline V gives CDR1 MNHNY, CDR2 SVGAGI (reference sequence). The chain employs TRBV6-6 and TRBJ2-7; tentatively, D is TRBD1 (6 bases). The sequence came from a woman in her fifties or sixties in good health and CMV-seropositive. The sequencing sample was made of PBMCs. The CDR3 nucleotides are TGTGCCAGCAGTTACACACAGGGACAAGGGGGCTACGAGCAGTACTTC. This codes for CASSYTQGQGGYEQYF.